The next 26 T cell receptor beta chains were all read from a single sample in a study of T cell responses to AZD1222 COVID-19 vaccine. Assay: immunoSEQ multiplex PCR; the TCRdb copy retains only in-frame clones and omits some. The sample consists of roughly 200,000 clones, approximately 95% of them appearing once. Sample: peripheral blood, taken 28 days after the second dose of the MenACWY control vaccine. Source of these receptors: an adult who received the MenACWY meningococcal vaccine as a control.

The CDR3 sequence is CASSIDQRVSLNSPLHF. The CDR3 bases are TGTGCCAGTAGTATAGATCAGAGGGTCTCTCTGAATTCACCCCTCCACTTT. V is TRBV19 and J is TRBJ1-6; no reliable D call. Trimming removed 0 bases from V and 7 bases from J, with 16 bases in between. This CDR3 contains 17 residues. Germline CDR1 is LNHDA and CDR2 is SQIVND (reference sequence).

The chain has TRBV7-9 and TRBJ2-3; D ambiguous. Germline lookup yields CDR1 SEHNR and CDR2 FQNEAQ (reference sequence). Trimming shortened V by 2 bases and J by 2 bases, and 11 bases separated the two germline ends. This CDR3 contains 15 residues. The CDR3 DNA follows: TGTGCCAGCAGCTTATGGGGTACGGACACAGATACGCAGTATTTT. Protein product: CASSLWGTDTDTQYF.

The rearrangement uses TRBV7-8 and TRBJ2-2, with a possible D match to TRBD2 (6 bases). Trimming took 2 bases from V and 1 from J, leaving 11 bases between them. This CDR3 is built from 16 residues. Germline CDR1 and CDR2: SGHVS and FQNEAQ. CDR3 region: CASSLPQGLNTGELFF. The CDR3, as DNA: TGTGCCAGCAGCTTACCCCAGGGACTGAACACCGGGGAGCTGTTTTTT. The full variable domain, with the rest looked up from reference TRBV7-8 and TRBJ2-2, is GAGVSQSPRYKVAKRGQDVALRCDPISGHVSLFWYQQALGQGPEFLTYFQNEAQLDKSGLPSDRFFAERPEGSVSTLKIQRTQQEDSAVYLCASSLPQGLNTGELFFGEGSRLTVL.

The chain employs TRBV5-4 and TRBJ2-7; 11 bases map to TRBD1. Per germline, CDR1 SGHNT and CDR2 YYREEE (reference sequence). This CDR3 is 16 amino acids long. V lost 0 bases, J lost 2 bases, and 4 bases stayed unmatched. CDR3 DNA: TGTGCCAGCAGCTTGGCCGAGGGACAGGGGGCCTACGAGCAGTACTTC. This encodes CASSLAEGQGAYEQYF.

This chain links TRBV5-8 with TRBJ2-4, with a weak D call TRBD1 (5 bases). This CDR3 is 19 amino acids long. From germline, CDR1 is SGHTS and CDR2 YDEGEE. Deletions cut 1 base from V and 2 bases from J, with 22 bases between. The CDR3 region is CASSLKPISGWGSKNIQYF. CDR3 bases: TGTGCCAGCAGCTTGAAACCGATTTCAGGGTGGGGATCCAAAAACATTCAGTACTTC.

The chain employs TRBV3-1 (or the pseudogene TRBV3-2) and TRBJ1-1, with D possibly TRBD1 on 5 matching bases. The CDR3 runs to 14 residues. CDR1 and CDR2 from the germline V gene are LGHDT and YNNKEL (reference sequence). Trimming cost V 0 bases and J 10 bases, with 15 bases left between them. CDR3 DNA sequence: TGTGCCAGCAGCCAAGATGCGGCCACGGGGGGAGCTTTCTTT. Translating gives CASSQDAATGGAFF.

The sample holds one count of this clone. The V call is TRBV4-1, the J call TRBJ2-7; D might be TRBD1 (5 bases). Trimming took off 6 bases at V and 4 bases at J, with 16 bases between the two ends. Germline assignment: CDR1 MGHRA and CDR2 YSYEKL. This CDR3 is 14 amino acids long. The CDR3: CASSYENRLYEQYF. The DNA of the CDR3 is TGCGCCAGCAGTTACGAGAACAGGTTATACGAGCAGTACTTC.

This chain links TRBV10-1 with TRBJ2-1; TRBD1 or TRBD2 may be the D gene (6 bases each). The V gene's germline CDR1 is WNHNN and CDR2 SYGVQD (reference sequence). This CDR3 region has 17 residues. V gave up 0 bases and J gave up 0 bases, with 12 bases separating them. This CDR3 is CASSESRGESSYNEQFF. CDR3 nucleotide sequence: TGCGCCAGCAGTGAGTCGAGGGGGGAGAGCTCCTACAATGAGCAGTTCTTC.

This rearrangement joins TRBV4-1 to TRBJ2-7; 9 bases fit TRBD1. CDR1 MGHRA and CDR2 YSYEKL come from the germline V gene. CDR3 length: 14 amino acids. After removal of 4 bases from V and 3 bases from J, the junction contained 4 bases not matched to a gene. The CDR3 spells CASSPGQGNYEQYF. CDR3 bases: TGCGCCAGCAGCCCGGGACAGGGAAACTACGAGCAGTACTTC.

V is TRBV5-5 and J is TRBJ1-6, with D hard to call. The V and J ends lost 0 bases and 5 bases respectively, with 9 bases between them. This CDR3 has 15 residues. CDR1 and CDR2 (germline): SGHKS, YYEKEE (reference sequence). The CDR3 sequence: CASSLVYSHNSPLHF. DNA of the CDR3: TGTGCCAGCAGCTTGGTGTACAGCCATAATTCACCCCTCCACTTT.

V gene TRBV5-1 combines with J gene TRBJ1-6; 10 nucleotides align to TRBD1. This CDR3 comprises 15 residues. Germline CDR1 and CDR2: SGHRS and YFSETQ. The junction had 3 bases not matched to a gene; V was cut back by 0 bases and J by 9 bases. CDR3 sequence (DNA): TGCGCCAGCAGCTTGGAGACAGGGGGCATTTCACCCCTCCACTTT. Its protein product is CASSLETGGISPLHF. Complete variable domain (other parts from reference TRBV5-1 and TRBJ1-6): KAGVTQTPRYLIKTRGQQVTLSCSPISGHRSVSWYQQTPGQGLQFLFEYFSETQRNKGNFPGRFSGRQFSNSRSEMNVSTLELGDSALYLCASSLETGGISPLHFGNGTRLTVT.

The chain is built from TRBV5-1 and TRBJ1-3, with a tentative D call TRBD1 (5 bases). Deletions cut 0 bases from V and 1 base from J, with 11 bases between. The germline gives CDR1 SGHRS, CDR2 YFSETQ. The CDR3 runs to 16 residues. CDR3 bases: TGCGCCAGCAGCTTGGAAGGGGCCCGTTCTGGAAACACCATATATTTT. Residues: CASSLEGARSGNTIYF.

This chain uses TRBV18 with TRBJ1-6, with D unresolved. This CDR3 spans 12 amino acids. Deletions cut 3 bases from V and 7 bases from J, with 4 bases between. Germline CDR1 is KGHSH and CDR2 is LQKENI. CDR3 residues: CASSPGNSPLHF. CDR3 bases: TGTGCCAGCTCACCGGGAAATTCACCCCTCCACTTT.

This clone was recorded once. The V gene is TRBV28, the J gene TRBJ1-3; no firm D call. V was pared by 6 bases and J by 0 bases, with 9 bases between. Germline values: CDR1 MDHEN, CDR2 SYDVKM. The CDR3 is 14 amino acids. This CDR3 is CASRPRGSGNTIYF. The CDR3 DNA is TGTGCCAGCAGACCCCGAGGCTCTGGAAACACCATATATTTT.

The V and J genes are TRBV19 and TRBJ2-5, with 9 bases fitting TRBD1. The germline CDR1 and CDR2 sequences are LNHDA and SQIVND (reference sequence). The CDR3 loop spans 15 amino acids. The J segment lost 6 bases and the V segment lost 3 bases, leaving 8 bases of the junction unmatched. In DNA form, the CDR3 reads TGTGCCAGTAGTATCACCGGGACAGGGACCAAGACCCAGTACTTC. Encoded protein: CASSITGTGTKTQYF.

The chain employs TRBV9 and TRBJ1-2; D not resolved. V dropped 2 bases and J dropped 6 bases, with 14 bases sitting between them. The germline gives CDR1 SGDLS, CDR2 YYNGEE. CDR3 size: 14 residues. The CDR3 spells CASSVLSGSDGYTF. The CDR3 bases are TGTGCCAGCAGCGTCTTGAGTGGGTCGGATGGCTACACCTTC.

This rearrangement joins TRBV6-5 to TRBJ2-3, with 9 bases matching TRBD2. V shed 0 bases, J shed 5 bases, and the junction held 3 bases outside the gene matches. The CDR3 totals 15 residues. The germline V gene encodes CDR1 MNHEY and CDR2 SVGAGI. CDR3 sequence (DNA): TGTGCCAGCAGTTACTCGAGGCGGGGGGGAGATACGCAGTATTTT. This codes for CASSYSRRGGDTQYF.

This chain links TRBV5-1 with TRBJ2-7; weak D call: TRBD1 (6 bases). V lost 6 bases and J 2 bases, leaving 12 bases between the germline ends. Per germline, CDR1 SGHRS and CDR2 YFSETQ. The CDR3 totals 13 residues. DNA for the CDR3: TGCGCCAGCAACCGGGACACTGCCTACGAGCAGTACTTC. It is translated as CASNRDTAYEQYF.

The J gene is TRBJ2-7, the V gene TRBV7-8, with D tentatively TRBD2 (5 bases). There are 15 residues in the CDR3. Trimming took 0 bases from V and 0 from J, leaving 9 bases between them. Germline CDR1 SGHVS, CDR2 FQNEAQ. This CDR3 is CASSLALGSSYEQYF. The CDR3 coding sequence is TGTGCCAGCAGCTTAGCGTTGGGGAGCTCCTACGAGCAGTACTTC.

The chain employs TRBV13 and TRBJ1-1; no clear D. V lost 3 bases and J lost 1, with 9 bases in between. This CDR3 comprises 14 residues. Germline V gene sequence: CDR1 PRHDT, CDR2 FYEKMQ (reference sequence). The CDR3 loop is CASSLGRQNTEAFF. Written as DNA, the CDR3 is TGTGCCAGCAGCTTGGGGAGACAGAACACTGAAGCTTTCTTT.

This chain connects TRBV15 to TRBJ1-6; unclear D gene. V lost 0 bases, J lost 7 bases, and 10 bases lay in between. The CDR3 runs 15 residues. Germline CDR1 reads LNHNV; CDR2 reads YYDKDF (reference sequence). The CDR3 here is CATSRDRRDNSPLHF. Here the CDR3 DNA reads TGTGCCACCAGCAGAGATCGAAGAGACAATTCACCCCTCCACTTT. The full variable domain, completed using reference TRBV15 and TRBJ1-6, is DAMVIQNPRYQVTQFGKPVTLSCSQTLNHNVMYWYQQKSSQAPKLLFHYYDKDFNNEADTPDNFQSRRPNTSFCFLDIRSPGLGDTAMYLCATSRDRRDNSPLHFGNGTRLTVT.

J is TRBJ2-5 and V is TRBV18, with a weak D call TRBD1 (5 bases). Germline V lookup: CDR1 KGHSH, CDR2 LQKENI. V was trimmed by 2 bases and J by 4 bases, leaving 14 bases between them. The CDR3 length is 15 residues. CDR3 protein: CASSPMSGHTETQYF. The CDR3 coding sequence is TGTGCCAGCTCACCAATGTCTGGACATACAGAGACCCAGTACTTC.

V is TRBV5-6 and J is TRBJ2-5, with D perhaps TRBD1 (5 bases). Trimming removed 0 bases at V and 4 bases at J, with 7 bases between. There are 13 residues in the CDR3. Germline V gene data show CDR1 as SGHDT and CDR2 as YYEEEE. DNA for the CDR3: TGTGCCAGCAGCTTGGTCCAGGGAGAGACCCAGTACTTC. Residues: CASSLVQGETQYF.

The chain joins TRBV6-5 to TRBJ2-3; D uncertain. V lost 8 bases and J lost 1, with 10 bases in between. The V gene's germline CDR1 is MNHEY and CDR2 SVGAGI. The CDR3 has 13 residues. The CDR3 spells CASLRVGTDTQYF. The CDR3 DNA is TGTGCCAGCCTCCGAGTTGGCACAGATACGCAGTATTTT.

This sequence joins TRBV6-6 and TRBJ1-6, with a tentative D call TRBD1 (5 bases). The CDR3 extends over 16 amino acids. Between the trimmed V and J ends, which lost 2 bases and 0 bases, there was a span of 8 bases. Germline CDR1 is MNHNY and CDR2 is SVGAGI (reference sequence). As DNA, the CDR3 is TGTGCCAGCAGTTACCGACAGAGCTCCTATAATTCACCCCTCCACTTT. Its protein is CASSYRQSSYNSPLHF.

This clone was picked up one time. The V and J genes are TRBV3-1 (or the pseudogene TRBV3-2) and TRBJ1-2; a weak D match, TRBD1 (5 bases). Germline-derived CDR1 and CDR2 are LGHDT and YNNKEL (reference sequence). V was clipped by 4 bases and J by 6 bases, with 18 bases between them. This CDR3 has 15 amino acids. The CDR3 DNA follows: TGTGCCAGCAGCCCCCGCGGGGGAGGGGTCGATGGCTACACCTTC. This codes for CASSPRGGGVDGYTF.